Following are 27 T cell receptor beta chains from one sample sequenced in a study of CD8+ T cells in alopecia areata (dated 2018 in TCRdb). Receptors were amplified or captured by the immunoSEQ multiplex PCR assay. To provide template for TCR sequencing, every sample had RNA extracted and reverse transcribed into cDNA. The clones in this table, taken by TCRdb from immuneACCESS, are in-frame only. Not every clone is retained; where verified, under half of the shortfall comes from an unresolved V gene, and the cause of the rest is unknown. This sample has about 110,000 clones, none of them a singleton. Around 20% of the sample is taken by the ten largest. Specimen: lesional skin. Receptor source: a C3H/HeJ mouse with alopecia areata. This strain is of MHC haplotype H2-k.

This clone was recorded many times. Gene names denote mouse genes. Read data end 4 residues before the CDR3 end; the end is taken from the germline J gene. The chain uses TRBV13-3 and TRBJ2-2; 12 bases map to TRBD2. CDR1 is NNHDY and CDR2 is SYVADS in the germline V gene. The CDR3 extends over 16 amino acids. V gave up 3 bases and J gave up 3 bases; unmatched junction bases: 3. The CDR3 sequence: CASSGLGGRDTGQLYF. The covered CDR3 bases are TGTGCCAGCAGTGGACTGGGGGGGCGCGACACCGGG. The complete variable domain, with remaining parts taken from reference TRBV13-3 and TRBJ2-2, reads EAAVTQSPRSKVAVTGGKVTLSCHQTNNHDYMYWYRQDTGHGLRLIHYSYVADSTEKGDIPDGYKASRPSQENFSLILELASLSQTAVYFCASSGLGGRDTGQLYFGEGSKLTVL.

In the case of this clone: Gene names and germline match the mouse. Incomplete CDR3 DNA: TGTGCCAGCAGCTCTCAGGATAACCAAGAC. Protein sequence: CASSSQDNQD. The whole CDR3 sequence reads CASSSQDNQDTQYF. V and J are TRBV3 and TRBJ2-5; D unclear. The read comes to an end 4 residues before the CDR3 does, leaving the germline J gene to fill in the end. Germline assignment: CDR1 SNHLY and CDR2 FYNGKV (reference sequence). The V end lost 4 bases, the J end lost 0 bases, and 8 bases lay between the germline ends. The CDR3 runs 14 residues. Looking up the rest from reference TRBV3 and TRBJ2-5 gives the full variable domain: GPKVLQIPSHQIIDMGQMVTLNCDPVSNHLYFYWYKQILGQQMEFLVNFYNGKVMEKSKLFKDQFSVERPDGSYFTLKIQPTALEDSAVYFCASSSQDNQDTQYFGPGTRLLVL.

In regard to this clone: The germline gene is not matched at one end of the junction; a read error may be the cause. The genes and germline here are from mouse. The read ends 4 residues shy of where the CDR3 ends; the end is completed using the germline J gene. The genes are TRBV1 and TRBJ2-3, with TRBD2 identical over 10 bases. The germline V gene encodes CDR1 NSQYPW and CDR2 LRSPGD (reference sequence). This CDR3 region has 15 residues. The part of the CDR3 DNA that was read is TGCACCTGCAGTTCAGACTGGGGGGCAGCAGAA. This encodes CTCSSDWGAAE. The complete CDR3 protein is CTCSSDWGAAETLYF.

Only a few counts were recorded for this clone. Here the gene names and germline are mouse. The CDR3 extends 4 residues past the end of the read, so its final part is completed from the germline J gene. This rearrangement joins TRBV19 to TRBJ2-1, with a possible D match to TRBD2 (6 bases). CDR1 is FNHDT and CDR2 is SITEND in the germline V gene (reference sequence). The V end was cut by 4 bases, the J end by 3 bases, with 14 bases between. The CDR3 runs 15 residues. The CDR3 loop is CASSPNLGFYAEQFF. The DNA read from the CDR3 is TGTGCCAGCAGTCCTAATCTGGGGTTCTATGCT.

This clone occurred a few times. Germline and genes here are mouse. The chain's CDR3 is CAWSPLGGQDTQYF. The CDR3 bases that were read are TGTGCCTGGAGTCCGCTGGGGGGGCAAGAC. The V and J genes are TRBV31 and TRBJ2-5; 9 bases agree with TRBD2. The read falls 4 residues short of the CDR3 end, and the missing part is taken from the germline J gene. Trimming removed 1 base from V and 3 bases from J; junction bases left unmatched: 2. Germline CDR1 and CDR2: GKSSPN and SITVG. The CDR3 consists of 14 residues.

This clone was detected many times. At residue 11, the DNA translation does not agree with TCRdb's protein; the protein displayed here is the one encoded by the DNA. Gene names follow the mouse nomenclature. The read is 3 residues too short to cover the CDR3 end, so that end is filled in from the germline J gene. The J gene is TRBJ1-6, the V gene TRBV13-3, with D possibly matching TRBD1 (6 bases). TRBJ1-6 is given ORF status, its function remaining uncertain. Germline V CDR1 and CDR2: NNHDY, SYVADS. The ends were cut back, 3 bases at V and 7 bases at J, with 11 bases in the middle. CDR3 size: 14 residues. The covered CDR3 bases are TGTGCCAGCAGTGTCCAGGGGTGGAATTCGCCC. This codes for CASSVQGWNSP. In full, the CDR3 is CASSVQGWNSPLYF.

This clone was seen only a few times. Germline and genes: mouse. The CDR3 end falls 4 residues outside the read, so it is completed with the germline J gene. The chain links TRBV13-3 to TRBJ2-2, with TRBD2 matching over 9 bases. The germline V gene has CDR1 NNHDY and CDR2 SYVADS. The CDR3 has 16 residues. J gave up 2 bases and V 3 bases, and 5 bases lay outside the gene matches. The CDR3 is CASSGGGARNTGQLYF. The part of the CDR3 DNA that was read is TGTGCCAGCAGTGGTGGGGGGGCGCGGAACACCGGG.

This clone was counted only a few times. Gene labels here are mouse ones. The read falls 4 residues short of the CDR3 end, and the missing part is taken from the germline J gene. The chain recombines TRBV19 with TRBJ2-1; the match to TRBD2 covers 9 bases. Germline CDR1 FNHDT, CDR2 SITEND (reference sequence). There are 16 residues in the CDR3. This CDR3 reads CASRLLDWGRGAEQFF. CDR3 bases read: TGTGCCAGCAGGCTTCTCGACTGGGGGCGCGGGGCT.

A note on this clone: The gene names given are mouse names. The read ends 4 residues before the CDR3 terminus; that terminus is restored from the germline J gene. The chain joins TRBV19 to TRBJ2-3; 9 bases line up with TRBD1. The CDR3 is 14 residues long. CDR1 FNHDT and CDR2 SITEND come from the germline V gene (reference sequence). The CDR3 here is CASSYGQGRETLYF. The sequenced CDR3 bases are TGTGCCAGCAGCTACGGACAGGGGAGAGAA.

In regard to this clone: Gene names are the mouse ones. The CDR3 end falls 4 residues outside the read, so it is completed with the germline J gene. This chain joins TRBV31 and TRBJ2-1; possibly TRBD1 for D (7 bases). Germline V gene lookup returns CDR1 GKSSPN and CDR2 SITVG. CDR3 length: 13 residues. CDR3 region: CAWSQGAGAEQFF. CDR3 DNA, as far as it was read: TGTGCCTGGAGTCAGGGGGCTGGGGCT.

This clone occurred a few times. Genes and germline are mouse. The read halts 4 residues ahead of the CDR3 end, with the missing end drawn from the germline J gene. The genes are TRBV12-1 and TRBJ2-2; D is possibly TRBD1 (6 bases). The length of the CDR3 is 13 residues. Germline V gene sequence: CDR1 SGHSN, CDR2 HYEKVE. V gave up 3 bases and J gave up 3 bases, with 7 bases separating them. CDR3 loop: CASSSGDTGQLYF. The DNA read from the CDR3 is TGTGCCAGCTCTTCAGGGGACACCGGG.

This clone was seen only a few times. The DNA translation disagrees with the TCRdb protein at residue 11, so the protein in this description comes from the DNA. Mouse gene names and germline throughout. The CDR3 extends 3 residues past the end of the read, so its final part is completed from the germline J gene. The chain recombines TRBV1 with TRBJ1-6, with a weak D call TRBD1 (6 bases). TRBJ1-6 falls under the ORF class, with uncertain function. The germline V and J ends were trimmed by 5 bases and 5 bases, with 10 bases remaining between them. Germline assignment: CDR1 NSQYPW and CDR2 LRSPGD (reference sequence). The CDR3 loop spans 14 amino acids. The covered CDR3 bases are TGCACCTGCAGTCGGACAGAAAATAATTCGCCC. Translating gives CTCSRTENNSP. The complete CDR3 sequence is CTCSRTENNSPLYF.

A remark on this clone: The genes are named according to mouse. The CDR3 end is not reached by the read, which stops 4 residues before it; the germline J gene fills it in. V gene TRBV1 combines with J gene TRBJ2-3; tentatively, D is TRBD1 (5 bases). Per the germline V gene, CDR1 is NSQYPW and CDR2 is LRSPGD (reference sequence). The CDR3 runs 16 residues. Trimming took 0 bases from V and 0 from J, leaving 10 bases between them. The CDR3 DNA, read in part, is TGCACCTGCAGTGCAGATGAGGGGATTAGTGCAGAA. It codes for CTCSADEGISAE. The CDR3, in full, reads CTCSADEGISAETLYF.

This clone appeared a few times. Genes and germline are mouse. The CDR3 is cut off 4 residues early in the read; its end comes from the germline J gene. V usage is TRBV13-3 and J usage is TRBJ1-1; D perhaps matches TRBD1 (6 bases). Germline CDR1 reads NNHDY; CDR2 reads SYVADS. The CDR3 covers 13 residues. With 3 bases removed from V and 3 bases from J, the gap between germline ends came to 9 bases. This chain's CDR3 is CASSVYRDTEVFF. The DNA read from the CDR3 is TGTGCCAGCAGTGTCTACAGGGACACA.

As to this clone: Genes and germline are mouse. The sequenced fragment ends 4 residues before the CDR3 boundary, so the rest is inferred from the germline J gene. The chain couples TRBV19 to TRBJ2-7; D not resolved. With 6 bases removed from V and 3 bases from J, the gap between germline ends came to 10 bases. This CDR3 spans 12 amino acids. Germline CDR1 reads FNHDT; CDR2 reads SITEND (reference sequence). The DNA read from the CDR3 is TGTGCCAGCACCTCAGAGTTCTAT. Protein sequence: CASTSEFY. The CDR3 in its entirety is CASTSEFYEQYF. Together with reference TRBV19 and TRBJ2-7, the CDR3 gives the full variable domain: GGIITQTPKFLIGQEGQKLTLKCQQNFNHDTMYWYRQDSGKGLRLIYYSITENDLQKGDLSEGYDASREKKSSFSLTVTSAQKNEMAVFLCASTSEFYEQYFGPGTRLTVL.

This clone was recorded a few times. Germline and genes here are mouse. The CDR3 end is not reached by the read, which stops 4 residues before it; the germline J gene fills it in. The chain is built from TRBV31 and TRBJ1-2, with 9 nucleotides matching TRBD1. Germline loops: CDR1 GKSSPN, CDR2 SITVG. With V trimmed by 5 bases and J by 0 bases, 1 base remained unmatched. This CDR3 contains 13 residues. This CDR3 is CAWGQGTNSDYTF. The CDR3 DNA, read in part, is TGTGCCTGGGGACAGGGGACAAACTCC.

This clone has just a few counts. Each gene name is a mouse one. The read halts 4 residues ahead of the CDR3 end, with the missing end drawn from the germline J gene. The chain is built from TRBV13-1 and TRBJ2-2; 12 positions agree with TRBD2. Unmatched junction bases numbered 3, after V lost 2 bases and J lost 4 bases. This CDR3 region has 16 residues. Germline loops: CDR1 NSHNY, CDR2 SYGAGN. CDR3 sequence reads: CASSDDWGGLTGQLYF. CDR3 bases read: TGTGCCAGCAGTGACGACTGGGGGGGCCTCACCGGG.

This clone was seen more than once but under ten times. The listed genes are named as in mouse. The read ends 4 residues before the CDR3 terminus; that terminus is restored from the germline J gene. V usage is TRBV13-3 and J usage is TRBJ2-1, with 7 bases fitting TRBD1. Trimming cost V 4 bases and J 5 bases; bases outside gene matches: 3. Germline loops: CDR1 NNHDY, CDR2 SYVADS. CDR3 length: 13 residues. CDR3 in amino acids: CASSRDSHAEQFF. The CDR3 DNA, read in part, is TGTGCCAGCAGTAGGGACAGTCATGCT.

On this clone itself: Genes and germline come from the mouse. The sequenced fragment ends 4 residues before the CDR3 boundary, so the rest is inferred from the germline J gene. The chain carries TRBV13-3 and TRBJ1-4, with TRBD1 matching over 9 bases. Germline trimming cut 4 bases from V and 4 bases from J; bases unmatched to any gene: 5. Germline V gene data show CDR1 as NNHDY and CDR2 as SYVADS. This CDR3 has 15 residues. The covered CDR3 bases are TGTGCCAGCAGTCCAACAGGGGGCAACAACGAA. This sequence encodes CASSPTGGNNE. The whole CDR3 is CASSPTGGNNERLFF.

Comment on this clone: The germline and genes are mouse ones. From the germline J gene comes the end of the CDR3, since the read stops 4 residues before it. This chain links TRBV13-3 with TRBJ2-5; the D gene is possibly TRBD1 (6 bases). The CDR3 has 15 amino acids. Germline V gene data show CDR1 as NNHDY and CDR2 as SYVADS. Trimming removed 5 bases from V and 2 bases from J, with 15 bases in between. CDR3 region: CASRMGRDIQDTQYF. The sequenced CDR3 bases are TGTGCCAGCAGGATGGGCCGGGACATCCAAGAC.

Comments on this clone: Mouse gene names and germline throughout. The read is 4 residues too short to cover the CDR3 end, so that end is filled in from the germline J gene. V gene TRBV19 combines with J gene TRBJ2-1, with 7 bases identical to TRBD1. This CDR3 comprises 14 residues. Trimming took 0 bases from V and 6 from J; bases not matched to a gene: 3. Per germline, CDR1 FNHDT and CDR2 SITEND (reference sequence). Incomplete CDR3 DNA: TGTGCCAGCAGTATAGCTAACAGGGGTGCT. Amino acid sequence: CASSIANRGA. The whole CDR3 region reads CASSIANRGAEQFF.

A remark on this clone: Gene labels here are mouse ones. The read stops 4 residues short of the end of the CDR3; the missing end is completed from the germline J gene. The chain is built from TRBV13-3 and TRBJ1-1; TRBD1 matches 9 bases. The germline gives CDR1 NNHDY, CDR2 SYVADS. The CDR3 has 13 amino acids. CDR3 DNA (partial): TGTGCCAGCACTCCCGGGACAGGGACA. Its translation: CASTPGTGT. The full-length CDR3 reads as CASTPGTGTEVFF.

About this clone: Gene names and germline match the mouse. The read ends 4 residues shy of where the CDR3 ends; the end is completed using the germline J gene. The chain couples TRBV1 to TRBJ1-2; tentatively, D is TRBD1 (6 bases). The germline gives CDR1 NSQYPW, CDR2 LRSPGD (reference sequence). Trimming pared 3 bases from V and 2 bases from J, leaving 10 bases between. The CDR3 spans 14 residues. The sequenced part of the CDR3 DNA is TGCACCTGCAGTGCTGGGACACCTAACTCC. As protein: CTCSAGTPNS. The whole CDR3 region reads CTCSAGTPNSDYTF.

This clone occurred many times. All gene names here are mouse names. The read falls 4 residues short of the CDR3 end, and the missing part is taken from the germline J gene. The V and J genes are TRBV13-3 and TRBJ2-5; 9 bases line up with TRBD1. Germline assignment: CDR1 NNHDY and CDR2 SYVADS. With V trimmed by 0 bases and J by 2 bases, 7 bases remained unmatched. The CDR3 spans 17 residues. Here the CDR3 reads CASSDAGQGQGQDTQYF. Incomplete CDR3 DNA: TGTGCCAGCAGTGATGCCGGTCAGGGACAGGGCCAAGAC.

This clone was seen more than once but under ten times. Gene names are mouse gene names. The read stops 4 residues short of the end of the CDR3; the missing end is completed from the germline J gene. The V and J genes are TRBV13-3 and TRBJ1-4; D gene uncertain. Trimming removed 4 bases at V and 0 bases at J, with 7 bases between. The germline V gene encodes CDR1 NNHDY and CDR2 SYVADS. The CDR3 covers 14 residues. The CDR3 bases that were read are TGTGCCAGCAGTCTACACCTTTCCAACGAA. This gives the protein CASSLHLSNE. The full CDR3 reads CASSLHLSNERLFF.

In regard to this clone: The DNA translation disagrees with the TCRdb protein at residue 9, so the protein in this description comes from the DNA. Mouse gene names apply. The read comes to an end 3 residues before the CDR3 does, leaving the germline J gene to fill in the end. This chain uses TRBV1 with TRBJ1-3; 9 nucleotides agree with TRBD1. After removal of 9 bases from V and 3 bases from J, the junction contained 0 bases not matched to a gene. This CDR3 spans 12 amino acids. Germline V CDR1 and CDR2: NSQYPW, LRSPGD (reference sequence). CDR3 bases read: TGCACCTGGGACAGGGGTGGAAATACG. Its protein is CTWDRGGNT. The complete CDR3 protein is CTWDRGGNTLYF.

Turning to this clone: The gene symbols are mouse symbols. The CDR3 is cut off 4 residues early in the read; its end comes from the germline J gene. The chain recombines TRBV16 with TRBJ2-5; 9 bases align to TRBD2. Germline CDR1 reads SGHSA; CDR2 reads FRNQAP. The CDR3 extends over 15 amino acids. The part of the CDR3 DNA that was read is TGTGCAAGCAGCTTAGACCTGGGGGGGGGAGAC. The encoded protein is CASSLDLGGGD. The entire CDR3 reads CASSLDLGGGDTQYF.